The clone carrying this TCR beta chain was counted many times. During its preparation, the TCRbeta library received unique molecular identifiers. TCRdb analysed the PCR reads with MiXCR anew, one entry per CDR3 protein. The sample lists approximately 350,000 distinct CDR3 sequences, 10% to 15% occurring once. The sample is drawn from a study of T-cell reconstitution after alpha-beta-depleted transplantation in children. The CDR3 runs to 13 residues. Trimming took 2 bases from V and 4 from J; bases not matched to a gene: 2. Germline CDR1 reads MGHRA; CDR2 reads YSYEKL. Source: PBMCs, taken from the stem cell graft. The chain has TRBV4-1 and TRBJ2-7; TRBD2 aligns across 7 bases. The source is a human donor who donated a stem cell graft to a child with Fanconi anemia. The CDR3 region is CASSQSGEYEQYV. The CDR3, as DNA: TGCGCCAGCAGCCAAAGCGGGGAATACGAGCAGTACGTC.